The 5 T cell receptor beta chains below all came from one sample that was sequenced in a study of OX40 agonist ivuxolimab in advanced cancers. Sequencing was performed with immunoSEQ multiplex PCR; in TCRdb, only in-frame clones are kept and a portion is missing. The sample lists 20,000 to 25,000 clones, around 77% occurring once. The material was CD4+ or CD8+ T cells sorted from blood, obtained in a trial of the OX40 agonist ivuxolimab. Receptors were obtained from an adult with an advanced solid tumor such as melanoma, head and neck, liver or kidney cancer.

The rearrangement joins TRBV27 to TRBJ1-6, with a tentative D call TRBD1 (5 bases). Germline V CDR1 and CDR2: MNHEY, SMNVEV (reference sequence). The V and J ends lost 5 bases and 0 bases respectively, with 11 bases between them. The CDR3 covers 16 residues. CDR3 sequence: CASSHHRFSYNSPLHF. In DNA form, the CDR3 reads TGTGCCAGCAGTCACCACAGGTTCTCCTATAATTCACCCCTCCACTTT.

V gene TRBV5-1 combines with J gene TRBJ1-1; D remains ambiguous. Trimming took 0 bases from V and 3 from J, leaving 9 bases between them. This CDR3 is 14 amino acids long. CDR1 SGHRS and CDR2 YFSETQ come from the germline V gene. The CDR3 DNA reads TGCGCCAGCAGCTTGGCCTCGATGGACACTGAAGCTTTCTTT. This translates into CASSLASMDTEAFF.

By share, this clone counts as medium-sized. This sequence joins TRBV5-4 and TRBJ1-1, with D possibly being TRBD1 (5 bases). Trimming removed 2 bases from V and 3 bases from J, with 11 bases in between. This CDR3 is built from 14 residues. Germline-derived CDR1 and CDR2 are SGHNT and YYREEE (reference sequence). The CDR3 DNA follows: TGTGCCAGCAGCTTAATACGGGGGTACACTGAAGCTTTCTTT. It translates to CASSLIRGYTEAFF. Drawing the rest from reference TRBV5-4 and TRBJ1-1, the complete variable domain is ETGVTQSPTHLIKTRGQQVTLRCSSQSGHNTVSWYQQALGQGPQFIFQYYREEENGRGNFPPRFSGLQFPNYSSELNVNALELDDSALYLCASSLIRGYTEAFFGQGTRLTVV.

The J gene is TRBJ2-7, the V gene TRBV11-1; D may be TRBD1 (6 bases). V lost 2 bases and J lost 5, with 16 bases in between. Germline V gene lookup returns CDR1 SGHAT and CDR2 FQDESV (reference sequence). The CDR3 totals 15 residues. This CDR3 reads CASSLQGLPLDEQYF. The CDR3 DNA sequence: TGTGCCAGCAGCTTACAGGGGCTCCCCCTCGACGAGCAGTACTTC.

The chain recombines TRBV7-9 with TRBJ1-1, with TRBD1 matching 9 bases. The junction had 10 bases not matched to a gene; V was cut back by 5 bases and J by 6 bases. This CDR3 has 15 amino acids. Germline CDR1 is SEHNR and CDR2 is FQNEAQ (reference sequence). The CDR3 DNA reads TGTGCCAGCAGCCGTATTCACAGGGGGCGGCCTGAAGCTTTCTTT. Protein: CASSRIHRGRPEAFF.